The 2 T cell receptor beta chains below were found in one sample sequenced in a study of prognosis after radiotherapy for stage I lung cancer. Genomic DNA was subjected to two-round multiplex PCR for amplification of TCR beta CDR3. Amplification during the initial PCR round employed primers specific to each TRBV and TRBJ gene. Via MiXCR, TCRdb re-called the multiplex PCR reads, giving one row per CDR3 protein. The repertoire holds about 8,500 distinct CDR3 sequences, with approximately 60% as singletons. Sequences were derived from PBMCs, sampled before or after stereotactic body radiation therapy (not recorded which). These receptors were obtained from a donor over 45 with non-small cell lung cancer.

By share, this clonotype ranks as large. V is TRBV19 and J is TRBJ2-1, with 14 bases fitting TRBD2. CDR1 and CDR2 from the germline V gene are LNHDA and SQIVND (reference sequence). Unmatched junction bases numbered 14, after V lost 3 bases and J lost 4 bases. The CDR3 runs 20 residues. The CDR3 loop reads CASSIIPGTSGSPKYNEQFF. The CDR3 bases are TGTGCCAGTAGTATCATTCCCGGGACTAGCGGGAGCCCCAAGTACAATGAGCAGTTCTTC.

Concerning this clonotype itself: A far larger clone is off by one base, so a read error is likely. The rearrangement links TRBV6-5 to TRBJ2-1; TRBD2 matches at 10 bases. CDR1 and CDR2 from the germline V gene are MNHEY and SVGAGI. The CDR3 extends over 16 amino acids. V dropped 3 bases and J dropped 7; count of bases not matched to a gene: 9. CDR3 region: CASSYSLAGDRNEQFF. The CDR3 DNA sequence: TGTGCCAGCAGTTATTCCCTAGCGGGAGATAGAAATGAGCAGTTCTTC.